This is a list of T cell receptor beta chains from one sample in a study of cytomegalovirus exposure and HLA in healthy donors. The repertoire was sequenced with immunoSEQ multiplex PCR; TCRdb's copy has only in-frame clones and lacks some. The table records 150,000 to 200,000 clones, roughly four fifths of them present only once. What was sequenced was PBMCs. The receptors derive from a woman younger than 30 in good health and CMV-seropositive. CDR3s leave out the opening cysteine and the closing phenylalanine or tryptophan.

V: TRBV7-9; J: TRBJ2-2; CDR3: ASSPRTGELF
V: TRBV27; J: TRBJ2-3; CDR3: ASSPTATVTYTDTQY
V: TRBV18; J: TRBJ2-3; CDR3: ASSPPGLAGGPDTQY
V: TRBV5-7; J: TRBJ2-7; CDR3: ASSFSDRVYEQY
V: TRBV5-4; J: TRBJ2-3; CDR3: ASSSAGTSRDTQY
V: TRBV6-5; J: TRBJ1-3; CDR3: ASSPDREYTIY
V: TRBV7-6; J: TRBJ2-2; CDR3: ARLAGGGSTGELF
V: TRBV30; J: TRBJ1-6; CDR3: AWATGTGNSPLH
V: TRBV7-9; J: TRBJ2-1; CDR3: ASSLARDTGLNEQF
V: TRBV15; J: TRBJ2-3; CDR3: ATSPSQGGTDTQY
V: TRBV15; J: .; CDR3: ATSRDRGSSYEQY
V: TRBV4-1; J: TRBJ2-3; CDR3: ASSVRDTDTQY
V: TRBV28; J: TRBJ2-2; CDR3: ASRPGGSGTGELF
V: TRBV18; J: TRBJ1-4; CDR3: ASSPNRDNNEKLF
V: TRBV7-8; J: TRBJ2-7; CDR3: ASSLATSGHTYEQY
V: TRBV11-2; J: TRBJ1-1; CDR3: ASSLSPGTEAF
V: TRBV6-7; J: TRBJ2-2; CDR3: AERFTDYTGELF
V: TRBV2; J: TRBJ1-1; CDR3: ASSEVGRNTEAF
V: TRBV2; J: TRBJ1-4; CDR3: ASSEVRGGGEKLF
V: TRBV10-3; J: TRBJ2-1; CDR3: AISDGTGSYNEQF
V: TRBV7-8; J: TRBJ2-3; CDR3: ASSFGGGGTDTQY
V: TRBV6-1; J: TRBJ2-7; CDR3: ASSQRGYAYEQY
V: TRBV27; J: TRBJ2-7; CDR3: ASTKNRDRSSYEQY
V: TRBV11-1; J: TRBJ1-3; CDR3: ASSSPTEAGNTIY
V: TRBV23-1; J: TRBJ2-7; CDR3: ASAGVYEQY
V: TRBV7-9; J: TRBJ2-1; CDR3: ASSLALGSSYNEQF
V: TRBV10-3; J: TRBJ1-2; CDR3: AISESTDRGYGYT
V: TRBV9; J: TRBJ2-4; CDR3: ASSVGGAKNIQY
V: TRBV6-5; J: TRBJ1-5; CDR3: ASSRGSNQPQH
V: TRBV4-1; J: TRBJ2-3; CDR3: ASSPISSGVSTDTQY
V: TRBV27; J: TRBJ2-7; CDR3: ASSLSTAATPPYEQY
V: TRBV13; J: TRBJ2-7; CDR3: ASSSGAAYEQY
V: TRBV5-1; J: TRBJ2-1; CDR3: ASSPDYYYNEQF
V: TRBV18; J: TRBJ1-3; CDR3: ASSPPLEGNTIY
V: TRBV30; J: TRBJ1-2; CDR3: AWSSPETGPYGYT
V: TRBV2; J: TRBJ2-4; CDR3: ASSGLAKNIQY